This T cell receptor (beta chain) is from a study of cytomegalovirus exposure and HLA in healthy donors. As for the study in general: Researchers previously reported finding fewer than 140 million unique TCR beta sequences from approximately 200 million T cells. Study outcomes and limitations: Earlier findings revealed that most TCR beta V segments proved productive either about 87% or about 30% of the time. Information on immune exposure was restricted to one variable (CMV serostatus).

Worth noting for this clone: Its specificity is unknown.

Donors counted as nominally healthy when sampled, yet unrecorded immune exposures were likely. Vbeta (60) and Jbeta (13) primers were used in the PCR. Libraries were prepared by immunoSEQ multiplex PCR; TCRdb keeps only in-frame clonotypes and omits some of them. The sample shows tens of thousands of clones, more than 80% of them seen only once. CDR3 size: 16 residues. The germline V gene encodes CDR1 SNHLY and CDR2 FYNNEI. V shed 6 bases and J 4 bases; nucleotides not matched to a gene: 11. Sequencing input: PBMCs. The sequence came from a woman aged 30 to 39 in good health and CMV-seronegative. The V and J genes are TRBV2 and TRBJ2-3, with TRBD2 matching 9 bases. This CDR3 is CASRRRAGGPSDTQYF. The CDR3 nucleotides read TGTGCCAGCAGGAGACGGGCGGGAGGGCCCTCAGATACGCAGTATTTT. Full variable domain (remainder filled in from reference TRBV2 and TRBJ2-3): EPEVTQTPSHQVTQMGQEVILRCVPISNHLYFYWYRQILGQKVEFLVSFYNNEISEKSEIFDDQFSVERPDGSNFTLKIRSTKLEDSAMYFCASRRRAGGPSDTQYFGPGTRLTVL.